The rows below give T cell receptor beta chains drawn from one sample of a study of low-dose radiotherapy and immunotherapy resistance in tumors. TCRdb re-analysed the reads in MiXCR, keeping a single row per CDR3 protein. The table has tens of thousands of distinct CDR3 sequences, 18% seen once. Sequencing was performed on PBMCs, taken before treatment. Source of these receptors: a male donor with prostate cancer. CDR3s include the opening cysteine and the closing phenylalanine or tryptophan. The order of the fields is J gene, V gene, CDR3 length, D gene, CDR3 protein. A D gene is named only where the DNA matches it firmly.

J gene: TRBJ1-5
V gene: TRBV2
CDR3 length: 14
D gene: TRBD1
CDR3 protein: CASTGQGPNQPQHF

J gene: TRBJ2-1
V gene: TRBV29-1
CDR3 length: 13
D gene: .
CDR3 protein: CSVEVATNNEQFF

J gene: TRBJ1-4
V gene: TRBV7-3
CDR3 length: 15
D gene: .
CDR3 protein: CASSLSRRGRGKLFF

J gene: TRBJ2-1
V gene: TRBV20-1
CDR3 length: 15
D gene: .
CDR3 protein: CSARRRGGFYNEQFF

J gene: TRBJ2-1
V gene: TRBV5-6
CDR3 length: 12
D gene: TRBD2
CDR3 protein: CASSWGEGEQFF

J gene: TRBJ2-5
V gene: TRBV6-1
CDR3 length: 15
D gene: TRBD2
CDR3 protein: CASSELAGGQETQYF

J gene: TRBJ1-3
V gene: TRBV6-1
CDR3 length: 15
D gene: .
CDR3 protein: CAIKPGQNSGNTIYF

J gene: TRBJ2-1
V gene: TRBV11-3
CDR3 length: 16
D gene: TRBD2
CDR3 protein: CASSTRGLAGDNEQFF

J gene: TRBJ1-1
V gene: TRBV14
CDR3 length: 15
D gene: .
CDR3 protein: CASSRIRDLAAEAFF

J gene: TRBJ1-6
V gene: TRBV19
CDR3 length: 13
D gene: TRBD1
CDR3 protein: CASRGQGASPLHF

J gene: TRBJ2-2
V gene: TRBV5-5
CDR3 length: 15
D gene: TRBD1
CDR3 protein: CASSFYRGQGGELFF

J gene: TRBJ2-2
V gene: TRBV2
CDR3 length: 15
D gene: .
CDR3 protein: CASRATRGGTGELFF

J gene: TRBJ1-2
V gene: TRBV15
CDR3 length: 14
D gene: .
CDR3 protein: CATDGARPPRGYTF

J gene: TRBJ1-1
V gene: TRBV5-1
CDR3 length: 14
D gene: .
CDR3 protein: CASSFGGMNTEAFF

J gene: TRBJ1-1
V gene: TRBV3-1
CDR3 length: 11
D gene: .
CDR3 protein: CASSQGAEAFF

J gene: TRBJ2-3
V gene: TRBV28
CDR3 length: 12
D gene: .
CDR3 protein: CAQRWVQDTQYF

J gene: TRBJ1-1
V gene: TRBV19
CDR3 length: 13
D gene: .
CDR3 protein: CASSTSQNTEAFF

J gene: TRBJ2-3
V gene: TRBV3-1
CDR3 length: 17
D gene: .
CDR3 protein: CASRKGSFPISTDTQYF

J gene: TRBJ1-2
V gene: TRBV20-1
CDR3 length: 13
D gene: .
CDR3 protein: CSARNTLRYGYTF